Given below is one T cell receptor beta chain in context. One junction end does not reproduce the germline sequence, and a read error may be involved. TCRdb reanalysed the PCR reads using MiXCR and keeps one entry per CDR3 protein. This sample has approximately 15,000 distinct CDR3 sequences, with 60% found just once. This sample stems from a study of esophageal squamous cell carcinoma under preoperative chemotherapy. The V gene's germline CDR1 is SGHTA and CDR2 FQGNSA. This CDR3 has 14 amino acids. Time point described: before preoperative PTX-NDP chemotherapy. The receptor was isolated from a human donor with esophageal squamous cell carcinoma. The donor label of this sample is uncertain. Specimen collection occurred from a patient given preoperative chemotherapy. The rearrangement joins TRBV7-2 to TRBJ2-3; 8 bases fit TRBD2. As DNA, the CDR3 is TGTGCGGGCAGCGGGGGCGGAAAGGAAGATACGCAGTATTTC. This gives the protein CAGSGGGKEDTQYF. The whole variable domain, filled in from reference TRBV7-2 and TRBJ2-3, reads GAGVSQSPSNKVTEKGKDVELRCDPISGHTALYWYRQSLGQGLEFLIYFQGNSAPDKSGLPSDRFSAERTGGSVSTLTIQRTQQEDSAVYLCAGSGGGKEDTQYFGPGTRLTVL.